The 15 T cell receptor beta chains below come from one sample, sequenced in a study of shared clonotypes between healthy human individuals. Measured with immunoSEQ multiplex PCR; TCRdb has only the in-frame clones, and not every one. The profile shows roughly 2,300,000 clones, 85% to 95% of them singletons. Sequencing was done on a sample of naive CD4+ T cells from PBMCs. Subset noted: CD45RA+ positively selected. The receptors originated from a man between 18 and 35 years old in good health. Some clones in this sample may be carry-over from other donors' samples.

As to this clone: This CDR3 is also generated by other DNA sequences in the sample. V is TRBV20-1 and J is TRBJ1-1; D is uncertain. Germline V CDR1 and CDR2: DFQATT, SNEGSKA (reference sequence). This CDR3 has 11 residues. V was shortened by 6 bases and J by 2 bases, with 7 bases between the two germline ends. The CDR3 bases are TGCAGTGCCCTCGTAAACACTGAAGCTTTCTTT. Protein product: CSALVNTEAFF.

The gene calls are TRBV7-2 and TRBJ2-1; TRBD1 agrees at 9 bases. The CDR3 has 16 residues. Germline CDR1 and CDR2: SGHTA and FQGNSA. V dropped 3 bases and J dropped 5; count of bases not matched to a gene: 8. The CDR3 nucleotides read TGTGCCAGCAGCTTTATATCGGGACAGGGCAACAATGAGCAGTTCTTC. Residues: CASSFISGQGNNEQFF.

The J gene is TRBJ2-7, the V gene TRBV5-5, with a tentative D call TRBD1 (5 bases). Between the trimmed V and J ends, which lost 0 bases and 4 bases, there was a span of 20 bases. Germline loops: CDR1 SGHKS, CDR2 YYEKEE (reference sequence). CDR3 length: 17 residues. The CDR3 loop reads CASSLGGSKGDLYEQYF. DNA for the CDR3: TGTGCCAGCAGCTTGGGGGGTTCAAAAGGGGATCTTTACGAGCAGTACTTC.

The chain combines TRBV6-5 with TRBJ1-4; 12 nucleotides line up with TRBD1. V shed 6 bases, J shed 10 bases, and the junction held 9 bases outside the gene matches. The length of the CDR3 is 15 residues. Germline V gene lookup returns CDR1 MNHEY and CDR2 SVGAGI. The CDR3 loop reads CASRNPGTGGGKLFF. The CDR3 nucleotides are TGTGCCAGCAGAAACCCGGGGACAGGGGGCGGAAAACTGTTTTTT.

The chain links TRBV28 to TRBJ2-7; the match to TRBD1 covers 9 bases. The V gene end was trimmed by 3 bases and the J gene end by 4 bases; junction bases not matched to a gene: 7. The CDR3 extends over 15 amino acids. From germline, CDR1 is MDHEN and CDR2 SYDVKM. This CDR3 is CASSFWTGAEYEQYF. For the CDR3, the DNA is TGTGCCAGCAGTTTTTGGACAGGGGCAGAGTACGAGCAGTACTTC. Full variable domain (rest looked up from reference TRBV28 and TRBJ2-7): DVKVTQSSRYLVKRTGEKVFLECVQDMDHENMFWYRQDPGLGLRLIYFSYDVKMKEKGDIPEGYSVSREKKERFSLILESASTNQTSMYLCASSFWTGAEYEQYFGPGTRLTVT.

Regarding this clone: The identical CDR3 is also encoded by other nucleotide sequences in the sample. This chain joins TRBV5-1 and TRBJ1-3, with D perhaps matching TRBD1 (5 bases). Per the germline V gene, CDR1 is SGHRS and CDR2 is YFSETQ. The V and J ends lost 0 bases and 2 bases respectively, with 9 bases between them. The CDR3 has 15 amino acids. The CDR3 loop is CASSLAAGAGNTIYF. In nucleotides, the CDR3 is TGCGCCAGCAGCTTGGCCGCGGGGGCTGGAAACACCATATATTTT.

The chain recombines TRBV5-1 with TRBJ1-2; a possible D gene is TRBD1 (5 bases). The CDR3 runs to 13 residues. CDR1 is SGHRS and CDR2 is YFSETQ in the germline V gene. V lost 4 bases, J lost 7 bases, and 14 bases lay in between. DNA for the CDR3: TGCGCCAGCAGCCCAGCGGGGGTCAGTGGCTACACCTTC. Residues: CASSPAGVSGYTF.

The rearrangement joins TRBV5-1 to TRBJ2-3; TRBD2 matches 10 bases. CDR1 is SGHRS, CDR2 YFSETQ, per germline. Unmatched junction bases numbered 8, after V lost 4 bases and J lost 6 bases. This CDR3 comprises 15 residues. In DNA, the CDR3 is TGCGCCAGCAGCCAGAGCGGGAGGGAGGGGGATACGCAGTATTTT. Protein: CASSQSGREGDTQYF.

The CDR3 bases are TGCAGCGTTGATTCCAGGGGCCAGCAGTTCTTC. Amino acid sequence: CSVDSRGQQFF. V is TRBV29-1 and J is TRBJ2-1, with D possibly TRBD1 on 6 matching bases. CDR3 length equals 11 residues. Germline CDR1 and CDR2: SQVTM and ANQGSEA. V was shortened by 3 bases and J by 11 bases, with 11 bases between the two germline ends.

The chain employs TRBV5-5 and TRBJ1-4; D is unclear. V was cut by 1 base and J by 5 bases, with 15 bases left in between. The CDR3 length is 16 residues. Germline CDR1 and CDR2: SGHKS and YYEKEE (reference sequence). In DNA, the CDR3 is TGTGCCAGCAGCTTGTGGGGAGGCAGTCCGAATGAAAAACTGTTTTTT. This codes for CASSLWGGSPNEKLFF.

The chain combines TRBV5-4 with TRBJ2-5, with D perhaps given as TRBD1 or TRBD2 (6 bases each). This CDR3 comprises 15 residues. Germline V CDR1 and CDR2: SGHNT, YYREEE (reference sequence). Between the trimmed V and J ends, which lost 4 bases and 5 bases, there was a span of 18 bases. This CDR3 reads CASSRGGSREETQYF. For the CDR3, the DNA is TGTGCCAGCAGCCGAGGGGGGTCAAGGGAGGAGACCCAGTACTTC.

This clone was counted once. The gene calls are TRBV11-2 and TRBJ2-7, with D possibly matching TRBD1 (6 bases). Between the trimmed V and J ends, which lost 5 bases and 2 bases, there was a span of 19 bases. CDR1 and CDR2 (germline): SGHAT, FQNNGV. The CDR3 has 16 residues. This CDR3 reads CASSASDSQFTYEQYF. Here the CDR3 DNA reads TGTGCCAGCAGCGCGTCGGACAGCCAATTCACCTACGAGCAGTACTTC.

In the case of this clone: The same CDR3 arises from other DNA sequences in this sample as well. J is TRBJ1-5 and V is TRBV28, with 9 bases lining up with TRBD1. Germline V gene sequence: CDR1 MDHEN, CDR2 SYDVKM. This CDR3 has 15 amino acids. V lost 4 bases to trimming and J lost 6 bases; unmatched junction nucleotides: 7. CDR3 in amino acids: CASSSGQGRGQPQHF. The CDR3 DNA is TGTGCCAGCAGTTCCGGACAGGGGAGGGGTCAGCCCCAGCATTTT. Using reference TRBV28 and TRBJ1-5 for the parts outside the CDR3, the full variable domain is DVKVTQSSRYLVKRTGEKVFLECVQDMDHENMFWYRQDPGLGLRLIYFSYDVKMKEKGDIPEGYSVSREKKERFSLILESASTNQTSMYLCASSSGQGRGQPQHFGDGTRLSIL.

Concerning this clone itself: This CDR3 is also generated by other DNA sequences in the sample. V usage is TRBV4-3 and J usage is TRBJ1-2; possibly TRBD1 for D (5 bases). The V and J ends lost 6 bases and 5 bases respectively, with 22 bases between them. The germline V gene encodes CDR1 LGHNA and CDR2 YSLEER. The CDR3 has 16 amino acids. The CDR3 loop is CASSLGDGTGQYGYTF. CDR3 bases: TGCGCCAGCAGTCTTGGGGACGGGACGGGCCAATATGGCTACACCTTC.

The CDR3 protein is CASSSSGAGELFF. The CDR3 coding sequence is TGTGCCAGTAGTAGCAGCGGAGCCGGGGAGCTGTTTTTT. The chain couples TRBV19 to TRBJ2-2, with TRBD2 as a possible D gene (5 bases). Germline CDR1 LNHDA, CDR2 SQIVND (reference sequence). The germline V and J ends were trimmed by 4 bases and 6 bases, with 9 bases remaining between them. This CDR3 comprises 13 residues.